This T cell receptor (beta chain) was sequenced for a study of T-cell reconstitution after alpha-beta-depleted transplantation in children. Findings and limits, study-wide: Several hundred rapidly expanded clones from non-depleted graft cells reportedly supplied alpha-beta T cells about two months post-transplant. After one year, T-cell counts and TCRbeta diversity mostly came from new T cells.

A TCRbeta library incorporating unique molecular identifiers was prepared. MiXCR, applied by TCRdb to the PCR reads, yields one record per CDR3 protein. This table has approximately 85,000 distinct CDR3 sequences, about 16% appearing once. A word on this clonotype: What it binds is not known.

The CDR3 consists of 19 residues. Trimming stripped 5 bases from V and 2 bases from J, with 27 bases between. Germline loops: CDR1 SGHVS, CDR2 FQNEAQ. The input for sequencing was PBMCs, mostly from graft donor cells, taken 180 days after TCRalphabeta/CD19-depleted stem cell transplant. V gene TRBV7-8 combines with J gene TRBJ1-2; D is unresolved. The sequence was collected from a male patient between 2 and 15 years old who had a stem cell transplant for acute lymphoblastic leukemia, so the T cells may come from the graft donor. The CDR3 coding sequence is TGTGCCAGCAGCGTAAGCTGGGTCCCCTCCCGGGGAGAGAACTATGGCTACACCTTC. It yields the protein CASSVSWVPSRGENYGYTF.